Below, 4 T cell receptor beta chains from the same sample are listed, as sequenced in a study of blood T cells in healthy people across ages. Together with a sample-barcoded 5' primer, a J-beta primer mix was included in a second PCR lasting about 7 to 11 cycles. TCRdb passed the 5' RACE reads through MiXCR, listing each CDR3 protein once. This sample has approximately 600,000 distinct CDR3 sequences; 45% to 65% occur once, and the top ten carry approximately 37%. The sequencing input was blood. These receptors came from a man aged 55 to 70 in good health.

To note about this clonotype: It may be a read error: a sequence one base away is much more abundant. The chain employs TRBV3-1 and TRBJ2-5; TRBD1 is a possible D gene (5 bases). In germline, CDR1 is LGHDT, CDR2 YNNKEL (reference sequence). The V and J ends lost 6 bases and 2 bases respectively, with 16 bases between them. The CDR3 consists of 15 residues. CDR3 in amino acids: CASRHPDNTQETQYF. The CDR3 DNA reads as TGTGCCAGCAGGCACCCGGACAATACTCAAGAGACCCAGTACTTC.

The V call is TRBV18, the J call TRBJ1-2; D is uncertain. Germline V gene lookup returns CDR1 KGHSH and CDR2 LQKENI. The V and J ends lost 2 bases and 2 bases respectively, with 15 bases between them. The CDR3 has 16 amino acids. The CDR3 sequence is CASSPIGPSANYGYTF. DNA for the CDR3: TGTGCCAGCTCACCAATCGGCCCGTCGGCCAACTATGGCTACACCTTC.

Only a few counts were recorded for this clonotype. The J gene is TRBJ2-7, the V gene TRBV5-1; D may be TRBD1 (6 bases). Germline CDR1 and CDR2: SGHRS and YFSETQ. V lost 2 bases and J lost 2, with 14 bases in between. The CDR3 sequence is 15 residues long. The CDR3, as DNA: TGCGCCAGCAGCTTCCAAACAGGGTCTCCCTACGAGCAGTACTTC. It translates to CASSFQTGSPYEQYF.

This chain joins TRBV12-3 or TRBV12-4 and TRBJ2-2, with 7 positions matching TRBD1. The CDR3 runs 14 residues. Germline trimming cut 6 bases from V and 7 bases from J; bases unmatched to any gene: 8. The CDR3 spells CASSSTGRVGELFF. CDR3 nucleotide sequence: TGTGCCAGCAGCTCGACAGGGCGAGTCGGGGAGCTGTTTTTT.